The T cell receptor beta chain described here comes from a study of control samples from healthy donors and cancer patients. The table lists this clone with a count of one. The CDR3 is made up of 16 amino acids. Germline CDR1 SGHAT, CDR2 FQNNGV. The trim removed 4 bases at V and 9 bases at J, leaving 9 bases unmatched. The method was immunoSEQ multiplex PCR; TCRdb's version includes in-frame clones alone and lacks a portion of them. The sample carries 100,000 to 150,000 clones, 80% to 95% recorded once. V gene TRBV11-2 combines with J gene TRBJ2-1, with TRBD2 identical over 13 bases. The source material was blood. The sequence came from a woman aged 45-60 years in good health. In DNA, the CDR3 is TGTGCCAGCAGCTCCCCACTAGCGGGAGGGCCCGGTGAGCAGTTCTTC. The encoded protein is CASSSPLAGGPGEQFF.